The 20 T cell receptor beta chains reported below all come from one sample, sequenced in a study of OX40 agonist ivuxolimab in advanced cancers. This table comes from immunoSEQ multiplex PCR, and its TCRdb copy is limited to in-frame clones, with some not included. This table has roughly 70,000 clones, more than 70% appearing once. The sample was CD4+ or CD8+ T cells sorted from blood, taken in a trial of the OX40 agonist ivuxolimab. Receptors originate from an adult with an advanced solid tumor such as melanoma, head and neck, liver or kidney cancer.

This clone was picked up a small number of times. The chain combines TRBV5-1 with TRBJ1-6, with 8 bases lining up with TRBD1. Germline lookup yields CDR1 SGHRS and CDR2 YFSETQ. The CDR3 is 15 amino acids. The V gene end was trimmed by 5 bases and the J gene end by 7 bases; junction bases not matched to a gene: 8. The CDR3 DNA reads as TGCGCCAGCAGTTCTACAGGGGGTTTAAATTCACCCCTCCACTTT. Translating it yields CASSSTGGLNSPLHF.

The chain employs TRBV7-9 and TRBJ1-5; 7 positions agree with TRBD1. Germline trimming cut 1 base from V and 2 bases from J; bases unmatched to any gene: 5. The germline V gene has CDR1 SEHNR and CDR2 FQNEAQ (reference sequence). The CDR3 runs to 16 residues. Here the CDR3 DNA reads TGTGCCAGCAGCTTAGGGGAGGGGGCTGGCAATCAGCCCCAGCATTTT. The encoded protein is CASSLGEGAGNQPQHF. Combining the CDR3 with reference TRBV7-9 and TRBJ1-5 gives the whole variable domain DTGVSQNPRHKITKRGQNVTFRCDPISEHNRLYWYRQTLGQGPEFLTYFQNEAQLEKSRLLSDRFSAERPKGSFSTLEIQRTEQGDSAMYLCASSLGEGAGNQPQHFGDGTRLSIL.

This chain joins TRBV10-3 and TRBJ2-7; TRBD1 aligns across 9 bases. The CDR3 length is 14 residues. After removal of 5 bases from V and 5 bases from J, the junction contained 7 bases not matched to a gene. Germline CDR1 and CDR2: ENHRY and SYGVKD. In DNA, the CDR3 is TGTGCCATCAGTTCCGGGACAGGGAGCCACGAGCAGTACTTC. This encodes CAISSGTGSHEQYF.

The chain is built from TRBV4-1 and TRBJ1-2, with D unresolved. V lost 2 bases to trimming and J lost 4 bases, with 8 bases between them. Germline-derived CDR1 and CDR2 are MGHRA and YSYEKL. The CDR3 extends over 13 amino acids. The DNA for the CDR3 is TGCGCCAGCAGCCAACCCGACCCCTATGGCTACACCTTC. It specifies CASSQPDPYGYTF.

The chain carries TRBV18 and TRBJ1-2; TRBD1 aligns across 10 bases. CDR1 is KGHSH, CDR2 LQKENI, per germline. V gave up 2 bases and J gave up 0 bases; unmatched junction bases: 3. This CDR3 has 16 residues. CDR3 region: CASSPGTGVANYGYTF. DNA for the CDR3: TGTGCCAGCTCACCAGGGACAGGGGTGGCTAACTATGGCTACACCTTC.

The V call is TRBV27, the J call TRBJ2-3; 9 bases align to TRBD1. The V segment lost 5 bases and the J segment 5 bases; nucleotides outside the gene matches: 8. The CDR3 loop spans 15 amino acids. In germline, CDR1 is MNHEY, CDR2 SMNVEV (reference sequence). The CDR3 spells CASSLRDRAGDTQYF. CDR3 sequence (DNA): TGTGCCAGCAGTCTGCGGGACAGGGCAGGAGATACGCAGTATTTT.

The rearrangement links TRBV28 to TRBJ2-1; 8 bases align to TRBD2. The CDR3 loop spans 17 amino acids. J gave up 4 bases and V 5 bases, and 13 bases lay outside the gene matches. In germline, CDR1 is MDHEN, CDR2 SYDVKM. CDR3 protein: CASSPRGIAGSYNEQFF. Here the CDR3 DNA reads TGTGCCAGCAGTCCTCGAGGAATAGCGGGGAGTTACAATGAGCAGTTCTTC.

The chain uses TRBV5-4 and TRBJ2-7; D might be TRBD2 (6 bases). V was pared by 5 bases and J by 5 bases, with 14 bases between. The CDR3 runs 13 residues. Germline values: CDR1 SGHNT, CDR2 YYREEE (reference sequence). The DNA of the CDR3 is TGTGCCAGCAGGGGAGGAAACCTAGACGAGCAGTACTTC. This translates into CASRGGNLDEQYF.

This chain links TRBV6-5 with TRBJ2-1; no definite D call. The CDR3 loop spans 13 amino acids. Germline assignment: CDR1 MNHEY and CDR2 SVGAGI. The V and J ends lost 2 bases and 5 bases respectively, with 7 bases between them. CDR3 sequence (DNA): TGTGCCAGCAGTTACGGGCAGGACAATGAGCAGTTCTTC. It yields the protein CASSYGQDNEQFF.

The CDR3 DNA sequence: TGTGCCAGCAGCGTAGCCCAGAGGACTAGCACAGATACGCAGTATTTT. It is translated as CASSVAQRTSTDTQYF. The chain links TRBV9 to TRBJ2-3; D is possibly TRBD2 (5 bases). With 0 bases removed from V and 0 bases from J, the gap between germline ends came to 11 bases. Germline loops: CDR1 SGDLS, CDR2 YYNGEE. This CDR3 is built from 16 residues.

The V call is TRBV7-2, the J call TRBJ1-6; weak D call: TRBD1 (6 bases). From germline, CDR1 is SGHTA and CDR2 FQGNSA. The CDR3 runs to 15 residues. Trimming removed 6 bases from V and 2 bases from J, with 11 bases in between. CDR3 in amino acids: CASRAGTPYNSPLHF. CDR3 DNA: TGTGCCAGCAGGGCCGGGACACCCTATAATTCACCCCTCCACTTT.

The chain recombines TRBV2 with TRBJ2-1; D ambiguous. The CDR3 is made up of 10 amino acids. V lost 6 bases to trimming and J lost 9 bases, with 6 bases between them. Per germline, CDR1 SNHLY and CDR2 FYNNEI. The CDR3 bases are TGTGCCAGCAGACAGACTGAGCAGTTCTTC. Translated: CASRQTEQFF.

The V gene is TRBV7-8, the J gene TRBJ2-3, with 10 bases fitting TRBD1. V was clipped by 5 bases and J by 6 bases; unmatched bases: 5. The CDR3 has 14 residues. Germline CDR1 reads SGHVS; CDR2 reads FQNEAQ. This CDR3 is CASSRDRGADTQYF. The CDR3 region has the DNA TGTGCCAGCAGCAGGGACAGGGGCGCGGATACGCAGTATTTT.

This clone was observed once. This chain joins TRBV19 and TRBJ1-3; 8 bases are a match to TRBD1. The trim removed 6 bases at V and 4 bases at J, leaving 8 bases unmatched. The CDR3 length is 15 residues. Germline V lookup: CDR1 LNHDA, CDR2 SQIVND (reference sequence). The CDR3 bases are TGTGCCAGTAGATCGGGGACAGGCTCGGGAAACACCATATATTTT. It translates to CASRSGTGSGNTIYF.

This clone was seen once. This chain uses TRBV2 with TRBJ1-2; D remains ambiguous. V was shortened by 6 bases and J by 7 bases, with 18 bases between the two germline ends. The CDR3 length is 14 residues. Germline CDR1 reads SNHLY; CDR2 reads FYNNEI. CDR3 protein: CASSPWTIGSGYTF. The CDR3, as DNA: TGTGCCAGCAGCCCTTGGACCATCGGGAGTGGCTACACCTTC.

The rearrangement joins TRBV4-3 to TRBJ2-5; 9 nucleotides agree with TRBD2. CDR3 size: 16 residues. Germline V gene lookup returns CDR1 LGHNA and CDR2 YSLEER. V shed 5 bases and J 2 bases; nucleotides not matched to a gene: 9. The CDR3 sequence: CASSASGGPAQETQYF. The CDR3, as DNA: TGCGCCAGCAGCGCCAGCGGGGGGCCGGCTCAAGAGACCCAGTACTTC.

CDR3 amino acids: CASSTWPLSYGYTF. The DNA for the CDR3 is TGTGCCAGTTCGACGTGGCCTCTATCTTATGGCTACACCTTC. This chain links TRBV2 with TRBJ1-2; D is unresolved. This CDR3 has 14 residues. Looked up from germline, CDR1 is SNHLY and CDR2 is FYNNEI. V dropped 9 bases and J dropped 5 bases, with 19 bases sitting between them.

The chain has TRBV6-5 and TRBJ1-5; D possibly corresponds to TRBD1 (6 bases). Looked up from germline, CDR1 is MNHEY and CDR2 is SVGAGI. Trimming took 6 bases from V and 1 from J, leaving 10 bases between them. The CDR3 has 14 residues. CDR3 bases: TGTGCCAGCAGAGGGGGGCCAAGCAATCAGCCCCAGCATTTT. Translation: CASRGGPSNQPQHF.

This chain links TRBV5-4 with TRBJ1-2; no reliable D call. Germline CDR1 reads SGHNT; CDR2 reads YYREEE (reference sequence). V was cut by 0 bases and J by 6 bases, with 6 bases left in between. CDR3 size: 12 residues. CDR3 sequence: CASSLGWDGYTF. Here the CDR3 DNA reads TGTGCCAGCAGCTTGGGGTGGGATGGCTACACCTTC.

J is TRBJ2-4 and V is TRBV7-2; 11 nucleotides match TRBD1. J was trimmed by 7 bases and V by 5 bases; bases with no gene match: 13. Germline CDR1 SGHTA, CDR2 FQGNSA. The CDR3 has 17 amino acids. CDR3 in DNA: TGTGCCAGCAGCCTAGACAGGACAGGGGGCAATTTTAACATTCAGTACTTC. Its translation is CASSLDRTGGNFNIQYF.